This T cell receptor beta chain was sequenced during a study of T-cell memory formation after mild COVID-19. As for the study in general: The TCR clusters were mostly specific to one donor.

Study conclusions and caveats: From day 15 to 85, contracting clones were balanced between CD4 and CD8, whereas later expanders leaned toward CD4+.

The 5'RACE method, run with constant-segment primers, produced TCR alpha and TCR beta cDNA libraries (carrying sample barcodes and UMIs). TCRdb redid the calling of the 5' RACE reads with MiXCR, one entry per CDR3 protein. In the table there are 100,000 to 130,000 distinct CDR3 sequences, 13% to 15% of which are singletons. A note on this clonotype: Its antigen is undetermined.

J lost 3 bases, V lost 3 bases, and 4 bases had no gene match. Germline lookup yields CDR1 SGHTA and CDR2 FQGTGA. The CDR3 runs 15 residues. The sample taken for sequencing was PBMCs or a T cell subset sorted from them (not recorded which). V usage is TRBV7-3 and J usage is TRBJ2-3; 9 bases are shared with TRBD1. The TCR comes from a man younger than 30 who had mild COVID-19 (a few samples of this study predate the infection). Cell type and time point are not known. The CDR3 DNA reads TGTGCCAGCAGCTTGACAGGGGGGGAAACAGATACGCAGTATTTT. Translating gives CASSLTGGETDTQYF. The complete variable domain, with remaining parts taken from reference TRBV7-3 and TRBJ2-3, reads GAGVSQTPSNKVTEKGKYVELRCDPISGHTALYWYRQSLGQGPEFLIYFQGTGAADDSGLPNDRFFAVRPEGSVSTLKIQRTERGDSAVYLCASSLTGGETDTQYFGPGTRLTVL.